The subject of this entry is one TCR beta chain. The data belong to a study of blood T cell repertoires in COVID-19. Whole-study context: Both acute and convalescent COVID-19 samples were obtained from the United States, Italy and Spain. PBMCs, B-cell-depleted T cells, or T cells provided the cDNA or gDNA that made up the material.

The authors' processing: Quantification of nucleated cells was approximated via reference gene primer amplification. The method was immunoSEQ multiplex PCR; TCRdb's version includes in-frame clones alone and lacks a portion of them. The DNA was the basis for D and trimming; V, J and clone size are from that table. The sample contains 310,000 or so clones, approximately 86% of which appear only once. The J segment lost 9 bases and the V segment lost 0 bases, leaving 7 bases of the junction unmatched. Germline loops: CDR1 KGHDR, CDR2 SFDVKD. This CDR3 is built from 15 residues. The clonotype was recovered from a woman in her twenties or thirties who had recovered from COVID-19. Input material: peripheral blood. V usage is TRBV24-1 and J usage is TRBJ2-1, with 7 bases identical to TRBD1. CDR3 loop: CATSDLQLGGSEQFF. In DNA form, the CDR3 reads TGTGCCACCAGTGATTTGCAACTAGGGGGCAGTGAGCAGTTCTTC.